This T cell receptor (beta chain) was sequenced during a study of prognosis after radiotherapy for stage I lung cancer (dated by TCRdb to about 2021). About the study as a whole: Around 19 stage I NSCLC patients were enrolled in Nanjing, China, between early 2018 and early 2019. The cohort included over 10 men and several women, with a median age of around 70 years and a range of roughly 53 to 85 years. No patient received concurrent therapy alongside SBRT. The study took one blood sample before SBRT and one after SBRT from each of about 19 patients and sequenced all 40 or so samples. The study profiled peripheral blood TCR beta repertoires from stage I NSCLC patients before and after stereotactic body radiotherapy and related them to distant failure. Using image-guided IMRT or VMAT, SBRT was delivered in 3 to 5 fractions at a biologically effective dose of at least 100 Gy. Some 14 patients presented with newly diagnosed primary stage I lung tumors, and roughly 5 carried oligometastatic NSCLC following surgical resection of the primary tumor. Some twelve patients had adenocarcinoma and seven had squamous cell carcinoma as the tumor histology. All patients were considered medically inoperable, owing to comorbidities in more than 10 and refusal of surgery in over five. After SBRT, distant metastases developed in about 20% of the 19 patients at a median of around 7 months, while the remaining 15 patients had no significant progression. The investigation overall reported the following: Post-SBRT Shannon entropy and its change from baseline were lower in patients who developed distant metastases; baseline Shannon entropy was not associated with metastases. Differences in TRBV and TRBJ usage frequencies by metastasis status were reportedly observed in two V genes at baseline and in 10 or so V and two J genes after SBRT. No adjustment for multiple comparisons was applied to any of the reported P values. A decrease in unique TCR clone counts was observed after SBRT (median around 9,800 before versus approximately 6,900 after; Wilcoxon paired P=0.011). The small cohort and short follow-up limited the study, so independent validation of the findings is needed. No determination of tumor specificity was made for expanded TCR clones.

This clonotype occurred many times. Its antigen is currently not known. Within one base of it there is no much larger clone, and no base qualities were kept. No patient had a history of other malignancies or prior chemotherapy or radiotherapy, and all had node-negative disease on CT and PET/CT. About 6.4 milliliters of peripheral venous blood were drawn into EDTA tubes at each of two time points. Ficoll-Paque Plus density-gradient centrifugation was used to isolate PBMCs. Immediately after collection, samples were stored at -80 degrees C until analysis. Two rounds of multiplex PCR on genomic DNA were used to amplify the TCR beta CDR3 region. In the first PCR round, primers specific to each TRBV and TRBJ gene were used, and the primer sequences were filed in Chinese patent CN105087789A. Universal primers were used in the second round of PCR. The Roche High Pure PCR Template Preparation Kit was used to extract genomic DNA from frozen PBMCs. Paired-end sequencing with 151 bp reads was performed on the libraries using an Illumina HiSeq 3000. On the authors' methods: CutAdapt was used to discard raw reads that did not contain the multiplex PCR primer sequences. High-quality paired reads were merged into contigs with PEAR. TRB V, D and J gene segments were assigned to each contig with MiXCR by alignment to reference sequences. To remove sequencing errors, CDR3 sequences were clustered according to base quality and sequence similarity. Diversity was calculated as Shannon entropy divided by the natural log of the number of productive TCR sequences. To get clonality, Shannon entropy was divided by the natural log of the number of unique clonotypes, and that result was subtracted from one. Using the Youden index from ROC curves, the researchers picked the repertoire-metric cut-offs for progression-free survival, and all analyses were carried out in R 3.5.3. Using fastp trimming at Q25 and MiXCR clonotype assembly, TCRdb reanalyzed the public sequencing data and kept in-frame beta chains. Rows are unified per CDR3 protein, each entry keeping the most common DNA and genes. Clone size and V and J calls follow TCRdb, not the original study. The sample table lists fewer than 30,000 distinct CDR3 sequences, 46% of them with a count of one. The ten largest clones take up about 15% of the sample.

The CDR3 runs 14 amino acids, cysteine and phenylalanine included. Only the CDR3 part of the read is kept: 42 bases, read in frame from the first base. Looking up the germline V gene (reference sequence) yields CDR1 DFQATT and CDR2 SNEGSKA. This clonotype was sampled from a donor over 45 with non-small cell lung cancer. The material was PBMCs, obtained before or after stereotactic body radiation therapy (not recorded which). The rearranged segments are TRBV20-1 and TRBJ2-3; a tentative D call is TRBD2 (6 bases match). The sequenced DNA is TGCGGGGTGGAGCCGGGCGGGATGTCAGATACGCAGTATTTT. Its protein product is CGVEPGGMSDTQYF.